The present T cell receptor beta chain was sequenced within a study of blood T cell repertoires in COVID-19. The table came from immunoSEQ multiplex PCR; TCRdb's copy has only in-frame clones and leaves some out. The data contain about 330,000 clones, 80% to 90% of them seen just once; the ten biggest clones take up approximately 9.9%. This CDR3 comprises 12 residues. Germline V lookup: CDR1 SGHTA, CDR2 FQGNSA. The V gene lost 5 bases and the J gene lost 7 bases, with 9 bases spanning the gap. The V and J genes are TRBV7-2 and TRBJ2-1, with a weak D call TRBD2 (5 bases). Sequencing was done on a sample of peripheral blood. This clonotype was obtained from a man aged 25 to 40 with COVID-19, enrolled during active disease. CDR3 loop: CASSPTSNEQFF. For the CDR3, the DNA is TGTGCCAGCAGCCCAACTAGTAATGAGCAGTTCTTC.